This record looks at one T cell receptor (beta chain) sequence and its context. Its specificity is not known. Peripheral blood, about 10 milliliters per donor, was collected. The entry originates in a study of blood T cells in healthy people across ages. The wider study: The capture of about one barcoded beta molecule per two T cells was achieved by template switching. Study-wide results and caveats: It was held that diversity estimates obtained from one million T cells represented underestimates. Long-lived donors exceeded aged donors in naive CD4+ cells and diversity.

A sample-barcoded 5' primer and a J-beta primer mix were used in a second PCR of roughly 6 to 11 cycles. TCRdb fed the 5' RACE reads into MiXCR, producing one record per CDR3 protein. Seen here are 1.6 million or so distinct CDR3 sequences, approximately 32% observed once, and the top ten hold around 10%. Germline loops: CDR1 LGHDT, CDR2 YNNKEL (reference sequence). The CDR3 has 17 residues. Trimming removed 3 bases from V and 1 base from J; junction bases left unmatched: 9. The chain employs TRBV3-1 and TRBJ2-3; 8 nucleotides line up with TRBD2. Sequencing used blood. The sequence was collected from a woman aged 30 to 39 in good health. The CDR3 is CASSQLTTRGGTDTQYF. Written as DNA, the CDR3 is TGTGCCAGCAGCCAGCTTACTACGCGGGGGGGCACAGATACGCAGTATTTT.